The 27 T cell receptor beta chains below all came from one sample that was sequenced in a study of T cell repertoires in cytomegalovirus infection. These receptors lack a known antigen. TCRdb independently ran MiXCR on the reads; one entry per CDR3 protein. The sample lists some 120,000 distinct CDR3 sequences, 9.5% to 13% occurring once. Sequenced sample: PBMCs, sequenced either directly or after in vitro stimulation (not recorded which). All receptors derive from a human donor in good health (CMV status not recorded). Some clones in this sample may be carry-over from other donors' samples.

This clonotype was counted at least ten times. This sequence joins TRBV6-6 and TRBJ1-2, with D uncertain. Germline values: CDR1 MNHNY, CDR2 SVGAGI (reference sequence). This CDR3 is 14 amino acids long. The V end was cut by 7 bases, the J end by 2 bases, with 14 bases between. This CDR3 is CASTTQPGNYGYTF. The CDR3, as DNA: TGTGCCAGCACCACGCAACCAGGCAACTATGGCTACACCTTC.

Remarks on this clonotype: A much larger clone differs from this one at a single base, so this may be a read error. V usage is TRBV4-1 and J usage is TRBJ2-1; D is possibly TRBD2 (5 bases). V was pared by 4 bases and J by 9 bases, with 19 bases between. This CDR3 is 15 amino acids long. The germline V gene encodes CDR1 MGHRA and CDR2 YSYEKL. The CDR3 DNA reads as TGCGCCAGCAGCCTCCAGTCCTCCTCCCGGGGTGAGCAGTTCTTC. Translated, it gives CASSLQSSSRGEQFF.

The sample holds a few counts of this clonotype. The J gene is TRBJ2-3, the V gene TRBV12-3 or TRBV12-4; weak D call: TRBD1 (6 bases). Trimming removed 6 bases at V and 6 bases at J, with 16 bases between. The CDR3 totals 14 residues. CDR3 region: CASSRGQNADTQYF. CDR3 coding DNA: TGTGCCAGCAGCCGCGGACAGAACGCCGATACGCAGTATTTT.

This clonotype was recorded many times. This rearrangement joins TRBV7-2 to TRBJ2-7; possible D gene TRBD2, 6 bases. Germline assignment: CDR1 SGHTA and CDR2 FQGNSA. The V end lost 8 bases, the J end lost 0 bases, and 11 bases lay between the germline ends. The CDR3 covers 13 residues. The chain's CDR3 is CASGRRGSYEQYF. The CDR3 DNA reads TGTGCCAGCGGGAGGAGGGGCTCCTACGAGCAGTACTTC.

This rearrangement joins TRBV27 to TRBJ2-3, with D perhaps matching TRBD2 (5 bases). CDR1 MNHEY and CDR2 SMNVEV come from the germline V gene (reference sequence). There are 15 residues in the CDR3. Deletions cut 7 bases from V and 0 bases from J, with 14 bases between. The CDR3 DNA reads as TGTGCCAGCACGCCTCTCGGGGAAAGCACAGATACGCAGTATTTT. It is translated as CASTPLGESTDTQYF.

The chain uses TRBV2 and TRBJ1-2; D might be TRBD1 (6 bases). Germline CDR1 reads SNHLY; CDR2 reads FYNNEI. V lost 2 bases, J lost 7 bases, and 11 bases lay in between. CDR3 length: 13 residues. This CDR3 reads CASSEWGAGGYTF. In DNA, the CDR3 is TGTGCCAGCAGTGAATGGGGGGCAGGTGGCTACACCTTC.

This clonotype showed up many times. V and J are TRBV12-3 or TRBV12-4 and TRBJ1-1, with unresolved D. This CDR3 contains 14 residues. Trimming cost V 2 bases and J 7 bases, with 14 bases left between them. In DNA form, the CDR3 reads TGTGCCAGCAGTTTACAGTTGGGCATAATTGAAGCTTTCTTT. It codes for CASSLQLGIIEAFF.

This clonotype was seen ten or more times. CDR3 coding DNA: TGTGCCAGCAGTTCCCTGGAGACCCAGTACTTC. This gives the protein CASSSLETQYF. V usage is TRBV12-3 or TRBV12-4 and J usage is TRBJ2-5; D unclear. Trimming stripped 4 bases from V and 5 bases from J, with 5 bases between. There are 11 residues in the CDR3.

The chain couples TRBV7-2 to TRBJ2-3; D call uncertain. The V gene's germline CDR1 is SGHTA and CDR2 FQGNSA. The CDR3 runs to 13 residues. Trimming pared 1 base from V and 3 bases from J, leaving 5 bases between. This CDR3 reads CASSLVWTDTQYF. The CDR3, as DNA: TGTGCCAGCAGCTTAGTGTGGACAGATACGCAGTATTTT. The variable domain in full, with the rest retrieved from reference TRBV7-2 and TRBJ2-3, is GAGVSQSPSNKVTEKGKDVELRCDPISGHTALYWYRQSLGQGLEFLIYFQGNSAPDKSGLPSDRFSAERTGGSVSTLTIQRTQQEDSAVYLCASSLVWTDTQYFGPGTRLTVL.

This clonotype showed up many times. The chain combines TRBV12-3 or TRBV12-4 with TRBJ1-1; 7 bases map to TRBD1. This CDR3 has 13 residues. J gave up 4 bases and V 2 bases, and 1 base lay outside the gene matches. CDR3 in DNA: TGTGCCAGCAGTTTACAGGGGGGCACTGAAGCTTTCTTT. It yields the protein CASSLQGGTEAFF.

This chain uses TRBV29-1 with TRBJ1-1; 7 nucleotides line up with TRBD1. V trimming: 5 bases; J trimming: 3 bases; junction bases outside the gene matches: 6. Germline values: CDR1 SQVTM, CDR2 ANQGSEA. The CDR3 is 13 residues long. The CDR3 protein is CSVWDRSDTEAFF. CDR3 DNA: TGCAGCGTTTGGGACAGATCAGACACTGAAGCTTTCTTT.

This chain links TRBV25-1 with TRBJ2-7; unclear D gene. V was shortened by 0 bases and J by 0 bases, with 9 bases between the two germline ends. Germline-derived CDR1 and CDR2 are MGHDK and SYGVNS. The CDR3 covers 15 residues. CDR3 nucleotide sequence: TGTGCCAGCAGTGAATACGGCGGTGCCTCCTACGAGCAGTACTTC. The encoded protein is CASSEYGGASYEQYF.

The chain combines TRBV12-3 or TRBV12-4 with TRBJ2-3; D is undetermined. The CDR3 has 15 residues. Trimming left V 0 bases short and J 2 bases short, with 9 bases between. The DNA for the CDR3 is TGTGCCAGCAGTTTAGCGCGAGGTTTCACAGATACGCAGTATTTT. Translating gives CASSLARGFTDTQYF.

At least ten counts were recorded for this clonotype. The chain recombines TRBV7-6 with TRBJ2-5; 15 bases match TRBD2. Per germline, CDR1 SGHVS and CDR2 FNYEAQ. With 4 bases clipped from V and 4 bases from J, the junction kept 7 bases outside the gene matches. This CDR3 has 17 amino acids. CDR3 protein: CASSSGLAGGPRETQYF. CDR3 nucleotides: TGTGCCAGCAGCTCTGGACTAGCGGGAGGGCCTCGAGAGACCCAGTACTTC.

This clonotype occurred many times. This sequence joins TRBV4-3 and TRBJ2-5; D is unresolved. The germline V gene has CDR1 LGHNA and CDR2 YSLEER. CDR3 size: 14 residues. V dropped 0 bases and J dropped 4 bases, with 9 bases sitting between them. The CDR3 reads CASSQEGLRETQYF. CDR3 nucleotide sequence: TGCGCCAGCAGCCAAGAGGGGTTACGAGAGACCCAGTACTTC.

This clonotype has a count of ten or more. The V and J genes are TRBV12-3 or TRBV12-4 and TRBJ2-3, with 7 bases identical to TRBD2. Germline trimming cut 1 base from V and 6 bases from J; bases unmatched to any gene: 4. The length of the CDR3 is 14 residues. The CDR3 loop reads CASSLGGSSDTQYF. CDR3 coding DNA: TGTGCCAGCAGTTTAGGCGGGAGTTCCGATACGCAGTATTTT.

This clonotype was counted ten times or more. This chain joins TRBV6-1 and TRBJ2-7; D might be TRBD2 (5 bases). This CDR3 is built from 15 residues. Trimming pared 1 base from V and 4 bases from J, leaving 14 bases between. Germline V CDR1 and CDR2: MNHNS, SASEGT. CDR3 bases: TGTGCCAGCAGTGAAGGGCCCTCACTAGGGTACGAGCAGTACGTC. This codes for CASSEGPSLGYEQYV.

This rearrangement joins TRBV5-8 to TRBJ2-1, with 10 bases aligning to TRBD2. This CDR3 is built from 16 residues. The germline V gene has CDR1 SGHTS and CDR2 YDEGEE. V shed 4 bases, J shed 3 bases, and the junction held 7 bases outside the gene matches. As DNA, the CDR3 is TGTGCCAGCAGCAAGGGGACTAGCGCAGACTACAATGAGCAGTTCTTC. This gives the protein CASSKGTSADYNEQFF. The variable domain in full, with the rest retrieved from reference TRBV5-8 and TRBJ2-1, is EAGVTQSPTHLIKTRGQQATLRCSPISGHTSVYWYQQALGLGLQFLLWYDEGEERNRGNFPPRFSGRQFPNYSSELNVNALELEDSALYLCASSKGTSADYNEQFFGPGTRLTVL.

This clonotype has at least ten counts. The chain recombines TRBV4-1 with TRBJ1-2; D may be TRBD1 (5 bases). The V and J ends lost 0 bases and 1 base respectively, with 12 bases between them. Germline values: CDR1 MGHRA, CDR2 YSYEKL. CDR3 length: 16 amino acids. In DNA, the CDR3 is TGCGCCAGCAGCCAAGATCTGGCAGGGAGTAACTATGGCTACACCTTC. Its translation: CASSQDLAGSNYGYTF.

This rearrangement joins TRBV6-2 or TRBV6-3 to TRBJ1-2; D is ambiguous. The V gene's germline CDR1 is MNHEY and CDR2 SVGEGT. The V and J ends lost 0 bases and 0 bases respectively, with 14 bases between them. This CDR3 has 17 amino acids. The CDR3 reads CASSYSFKDVSNYGYTF. CDR3 bases: TGTGCCAGCAGTTACTCCTTTAAGGACGTCTCTAACTATGGCTACACCTTC.

The genes are TRBV5-1 and TRBJ2-3; tentatively, D is TRBD1 (6 bases). Trimming took 4 bases from V and 1 from J, leaving 16 bases between them. This CDR3 spans 16 amino acids. Germline values: CDR1 SGHRS, CDR2 YFSETQ. In DNA, the CDR3 is TGCGCCAGCAGCCTACAGACAGGCAGAGGCACAGATACGCAGTATTTT. Encoded protein: CASSLQTGRGTDTQYF.

Many counts were recorded for this clonotype. The rearrangement uses TRBV20-1 and TRBJ1-3; the D gene is possibly TRBD1 (6 bases). The CDR3 has 17 residues. CDR1 DFQATT and CDR2 SNEGSKA come from the germline V gene (reference sequence). V was clipped by 0 bases and J by 0 bases, with 15 bases between them. CDR3 coding DNA: TGCAGTGCTAGAGATTCCCGGACAGCCGACTCTGGAAACACCATATATTTT. Protein sequence: CSARDSRTADSGNTIYF.

The chain is built from TRBV6-5 and TRBJ1-1; tentative D call: TRBD1 (5 bases). CDR1 is MNHEY and CDR2 is SVGAGI in the germline V gene. Between the trimmed V and J ends, which lost 3 bases and 5 bases, there was a span of 16 bases. The CDR3 consists of 15 residues. CDR3 DNA: TGTGCCAGCAGTTATGAAGAGGGGCAAGGAACTGAAGCTTTCTTT. Amino acid sequence: CASSYEEGQGTEAFF.

This clonotype was detected many times. The chain is built from TRBV6-5 and TRBJ1-6; unclear D gene. Germline CDR1 and CDR2: MNHEY and SVGAGI. This CDR3 region has 18 residues. The germline V and J ends were trimmed by 4 bases and 0 bases, with 16 bases remaining between them. The DNA for the CDR3 is TGTGCCAGCAGTTCCCATGAGAGGCGGAGCTCCTATAATTCACCCCTCCACTTT. Encoded protein: CASSSHERRSSYNSPLHF.

This clonotype showed up just a few times. This chain links TRBV28 with TRBJ2-1; 14 nucleotides agree with TRBD2. The germline V gene encodes CDR1 MDHEN and CDR2 SYDVKM. The ends lost 6 bases at V and 7 bases at J; junction bases unmatched: 8. This CDR3 spans 16 amino acids. CDR3 coding DNA: TGTGCCAGCAGACGTACCGGGACTAGCGGGAGAAATGAGCAGTTCTTC. This gives the protein CASRRTGTSGRNEQFF.

The chain has TRBV7-3 and TRBJ2-7; D gene ambiguous. The CDR3 contains 14 residues. Trimming cost V 2 bases and J 2 bases, with 10 bases left between them. Germline-derived CDR1 and CDR2 are SGHTA and FQGTGA. The CDR3 DNA sequence: TGTGCCAGCAGCTTACGAGCGAAGACCTACGAGCAGTACTTC. This encodes CASSLRAKTYEQYF.

This clonotype was seen only a few times. The chain is built from TRBV6-1 and TRBJ1-1, with 9 bases aligning to TRBD1. This CDR3 spans 14 amino acids. The V and J ends lost 6 bases and 5 bases, in that order; junction bases with no gene match: 7. In germline, CDR1 is MNHNS, CDR2 SASEGT. The CDR3 bases are TGTGCCAGCAGGACCGGGACAGGGAATACTGAAGCTTTCTTT. Translation: CASRTGTGNTEAFF.